This entry features one T cell receptor beta chain sequence. Its matching antigen is unknown. Unmatched junction bases numbered 11, after V lost 2 bases and J lost 1 base. The CDR3 is made up of 17 amino acids. Germline CDR1 and CDR2: SGDLS and YYNGEE. Profiling relied on immunoSEQ multiplex PCR, and the TCRdb table lists in-frame clones only, not all of them. The sample lists 4,000 or so clones, about 70% seen once, with about 19% in the top ten. This record belongs to a study of T cells in tumors after PD-1 blockade. Study overall: Prior checkpoint blockade, systemic immunosuppressant use, or anti-cancer therapy within 4 weeks excluded patients. Mean per tumor sample: 25,000 to 30,000 templates (about 550-99,264), around 6,000 unique clonotypes. A subset received ongoing vismodegib 150 mg daily alongside anti-PD-1 therapy. Overall study findings and caveats: Expanded exhausted CD8+ clones after therapy were mostly novel clonotypes.

The input for sequencing was tumor tissue, taken before anti-PD-1 treatment. The chain links TRBV9 to TRBJ1-1, with 7 bases lining up with TRBD1. This clonotype was sampled from a human donor with basal cell carcinoma. Written as DNA, the CDR3 is TGTGCCAGCAGCGTCAACCCAGGGGGGTTTGCGAACACTGAAGCTTTCTTT. This encodes CASSVNPGGFANTEAFF. Supplemented by reference TRBV9 and TRBJ1-1, the full variable domain reads DSGVTQTPKHLITATGQRVTLRCSPRSGDLSVYWYQQSLDQGLQFLIQYYNGEERAKGNILERFSAQQFPDLHSELNLSSLELGDSALYFCASSVNPGGFANTEAFFGQGTRLTVV.